This T cell receptor beta chain emerged from a study of beta chain features in type 1 diabetes. Study-wide points: Cells with high TCR expression could be over-represented when cDNA is sequenced.

Comments on this clone: Its antigen is unknown.

All sorted populations exceeded 95% purity. Expressed TCRB transcripts were sequenced after all isolated RNA was converted to cDNA. Clones were sequenced by immunoSEQ multiplex PCR, and TCRdb holds only the in-frame ones, with some missing. This table has about 900,000 clones, around a sixth appearing once. The specimen sequenced was naive CD4+ T cells from blood. The clonotype comes from a woman aged 18-29 years in good health.

The CDR3 sequence is CASSPRGSLAASSYEQYF. The CDR3 bases are TGTGCCAGCTCACCACGGGGGTCGCTAGCGGCCTCCTCCTACGAGCAGTACTTC. This sequence joins TRBV18 and TRBJ2-7; the match to TRBD2 covers 7 bases. Germline V gene data show CDR1 as KGHSH and CDR2 as LQKENI. The CDR3 extends over 18 amino acids. V trimming: 1 base; J trimming: 0 bases; junction bases outside the gene matches: 12.